This T cell receptor (beta chain) appears in the sequencing data of a study of vaccination effects on CD4 cells after COVID-19. Regarding the study as a whole: Late after vaccination, infection- and vaccine-induced clones showed marked clonal contraction.

The CDR3 contains 16 residues. Trimming cost V 7 bases and J 0 bases; bases outside gene matches: 6. Germline V gene data show CDR1 as MNHEY and CDR2 as SMNVEV (reference sequence). As to this clone: The antigen is undetermined.

Prior to sequencing, the ViraFEST assay stimulated PBMC with viral peptide pools, which expanded the antigen-specific CD4+ T cells. After less than 11 days in culture, the CD4+ T cells were isolated. It was two doses of either the BNT162b2 or mRNA-1273 vaccine that participants received. Profiling relied on immunoSEQ multiplex PCR, and the TCRdb table lists in-frame clones only, not all of them. Of around 30,000 clones detected, approximately 72% appear once; the ten largest clones hold around 12%. The sequencing used CD4+ T cells from PBMCs cultured with HCoV-229E spike peptides, collected after COVID-19 vaccination. This sequence was found in a human donor who received a COVID-19 vaccine. The chain recombines TRBV27 with TRBJ2-1; 10 nucleotides line up with TRBD1. Here the CDR3 DNA reads TGTGCCAGCAACGCGGGACAGGGGATCTCCTACAATGAGCAGTTCTTC. It translates to CASNAGQGISYNEQFF.